The rows below give T cell receptor beta chains drawn from one sample of a study of blood T cell repertoires in COVID-19. Repertoires were generated with immunoSEQ multiplex PCR, while TCRdb's copy carries only in-frame clones and drops some. The table shows around 59,000 clones, with around 80% occurring only once. The sequenced material came from peripheral blood. Source of these receptors: a human donor in a cohort sampled during active COVID-19. The CDR3 runs from the conserved cysteine through the conserved F or W. D genes are given only for firm matches. For some rows the clone size is stated as once, few or many, or as a class when expanded; others skip it.

V gene,clone size,J gene,D gene,CDR3 protein,CDR3 DNA
TRBV7-6,NA,TRBJ2-5,NA,CASSLRVYQETQYF,TGTGCCAGCAGCTTACGGGTGTACCAAGAGACCCAGTACTTC
TRBV7-9,NA,TRBJ2-7,NA,CASSGLGYEQYF,TGTGCCAGCAGCGGCCTAGGCTACGAGCAGTACTTC
TRBV9,NA,TRBJ2-2,TRBD1,CASSATGGGTGELFF,TGTGCCAGCAGCGCGACAGGGGGCGGTACCGGGGAGCTGTTTTTT
TRBV6-5,once,TRBJ2-7,TRBD2,CASSPPSGTYEQYF,TGTGCCAGCAGCCCCCCCAGCGGGACCTACGAGCAGTACTTC
TRBV4-3,NA,TRBJ1-6,NA,CASSQDIGQPSSYNSPLHF,TGCGCCAGCAGCCAAGATATTGGACAGCCGAGCTCCTATAATTCACCCCTCCACTTT
TRBV10-3,few,TRBJ2-1,NA,CAISERSRHDEQFF,TGTGCCATCAGTGAACGGTCCCGTCACGATGAGCAGTTCTTC
TRBV5-4,NA,TRBJ1-6,TRBD1,CASSSTGAYNSPLHF,TGTGCCAGCAGCTCGACAGGGGCCTATAATTCACCCCTCCACTTT
TRBV11-2,NA,TRBJ1-4,TRBD1,CATSWGAGGGEKLFF,TGTGCCACCTCGTGGGGGGCAGGGGGCGGTGAAAAACTGTTTTTT
TRBV5-4,NA,TRBJ2-1,TRBD2,CASSLARGLARNEQFF,TGTGCCAGCAGCTTGGCGAGGGGACTAGCGAGGAATGAGCAGTTCTTC
TRBV3-1/TRBV3-2,NA,TRBJ2-1,NA,CASSFGGGEQFF,TGTGCCAGCAGCTTTGGAGGGGGCGAGCAGTTCTTC
TRBV28,many,TRBJ2-1,TRBD2,CASTSGTSYYNEQFF,TGTGCCAGCACGAGCGGGACTAGTTACTACAATGAGCAGTTCTTC
TRBV14,many,TRBJ1-2,NA,CASSEARDYGYTF,TGTGCCAGCTCCGAGGCCAGGGACTATGGCTACACCTTC
TRBV7-9,few,TRBJ2-7,NA,CASSLGPMYEQYF,TGTGCCAGCAGCTTAGGGCCAATGTACGAGCAGTACTTC
TRBV18,NA,TRBJ2-2,NA,CASSLTTGELFF,TGTGCCAGCTCACTTACTACCGGGGAGCTGTTTTTT
TRBV5-1,NA,TRBJ1-2,NA,CASSQNPTQANYGYTF,TGCGCCAGCAGCCAAAACCCTACCCAGGCTAACTATGGCTACACCTTC
TRBV18,NA,TRBJ2-2,NA,CASSPLAGELFF,TGTGCCAGCTCACCCCTCGCCGGGGAGCTGTTTTTT
TRBV28,NA,TRBJ2-1,TRBD2,CASSSQTSGRGEQFF,TGTGCCAGCAGCTCCCAGACTAGCGGGAGAGGTGAGCAGTTCTTC
TRBV5-3,once,TRBJ2-3,TRBD2,CARSLERLAGGGDTQYF,TGTGCCAGAAGCTTAGAAAGGCTAGCGGGAGGGGGAGATACGCAGTATTTT
TRBV5-1,NA,TRBJ1-6,NA,CASSPGERGNSPLHF,TGCGCCAGCAGCCCAGGGGAGAGGGGCAATTCACCCCTCCACTTT
TRBV5-6,NA,TRBJ2-3,TRBD1,CASSTLGQGAMDTQYF,TGTGCCAGCAGCACCCTAGGACAGGGGGCCATGGATACGCAGTATTTT
TRBV11-1,once,TRBJ2-1,NA,CASTPGGPFIEQFF,TGTGCCAGCACCCCGGGCGGGCCATTTATCGAGCAGTTCTTC
TRBV18,NA,TRBJ1-1,TRBD1,CASSPVGQAVAEAFF,TGTGCCAGCTCACCGGTCGGACAGGCTGTTGCTGAAGCTTTCTTT
TRBV7-8,NA,TRBJ1-5,TRBD1,CASSFPGTGGNQPQHF,TGTGCCAGCAGCTTCCCCGGGACAGGGGGCAATCAGCCCCAGCATTTT
TRBV18,NA,TRBJ1-2,TRBD1,CASSLQTGADGYTF,TGTGCCAGCTCACTTCAGACAGGGGCGGATGGCTACACCTTC
TRBV6-1,NA,TRBJ2-6,TRBD1,CASSDGQGVSGANVLTF,TGTGCCAGCAGTGACGGACAGGGTGTCTCTGGGGCCAACGTCCTGACTTTC
TRBV18,NA,TRBJ1-2,TRBD1,CASSPTTGGYGYTF,TGTGCCAGCTCACCTACTACAGGGGGCTATGGCTACACCTTC
TRBV11-2,NA,TRBJ1-2,TRBD1,CASSQQGKGYTF,TGTGCCAGCAGCCAACAGGGGAAAGGCTACACCTTC
TRBV18,NA,TRBJ2-3,TRBD2,CASSPGISGRAGDTQYF,TGTGCCAGCTCACCTGGGATCAGCGGGAGGGCCGGCGATACGCAGTATTTT
TRBV5-6,once,TRBJ1-2,NA,CASQPLHGYGYTF,TGTGCCAGCCAACCTCTGCACGGCTATGGCTACACCTTC
TRBV2,NA,TRBJ2-5,TRBD1,CASRSWGQLQETQYF,TGTGCCAGCAGGAGCTGGGGACAGCTCCAAGAGACCCAGTACTTC
TRBV7-6,NA,TRBJ2-7,TRBD2,CASSPTGVAGEQYF,TGTGCCAGCAGCCCCACCGGGGTAGCGGGGGAGCAGTACTTC
TRBV10-3,NA,TRBJ1-6,NA,CAISDSGGVSPLHF,TGTGCCATCAGTGATTCGGGGGGCGTTTCACCCCTCCACTTT
TRBV28,few,TRBJ1-2,TRBD1,CASSSQGVPGHGYTF,TGTGCCAGCAGCTCTCAGGGGGTTCCAGGGCATGGCTACACCTTC
TRBV6-2/TRBV6-3,NA,TRBJ1-2,NA,CASSYGETRGYTF,TGTGCCAGCAGTTACGGGGAGACTCGCGGCTACACCTTC
TRBV5-8,few,TRBJ2-7,NA,CASSPGLYEQYF,TGTGCCAGCAGCCCTGGCCTCTACGAGCAGTACTTC
TRBV11-2,once,TRBJ2-7,TRBD1,CASRPIQGEAYEQYF,TGTGCCAGCAGACCTATACAGGGGGAAGCCTACGAGCAGTACTTC
TRBV7-2,NA,TRBJ2-1,NA,CASSLARWSGEQFF,TGTGCCAGCAGCTTAGCCCGTTGGAGTGGTGAGCAGTTCTTC
TRBV29-1,NA,TRBJ2-2,TRBD2,CSVRASGTSRTGELFF,TGCAGCGTACGGGCTAGCGGGACCTCTCGGACCGGGGAGCTGTTTTTT
TRBV5-1,NA,TRBJ1-2,TRBD1,CASSLAAGQGSGYTF,TGCGCCAGCAGCTTGGCCGCGGGACAGGGTAGTGGCTACACCTTC
TRBV24-1,NA,TRBJ1-4,NA,CATSDPRETNEKLFF,TGTGCCACCAGTGACCCGAGGGAGACTAATGAAAAACTGTTTTTT
TRBV5-4,NA,TRBJ1-2,NA,CASSPGRENYGYTF,TGTGCCAGCAGCCCTGGACGGGAGAACTATGGCTACACCTTC
TRBV9,NA,TRBJ2-3,TRBD2,CASSVAPLAGGGTDTQYF,TGTGCCAGCAGCGTAGCGCCCTTAGCGGGAGGAGGCACAGATACGCAGTATTTT
TRBV6-2/TRBV6-3,NA,TRBJ1-5,TRBD1,CASSSLQGGNQPQHF,TGTGCCAGCAGCTCGCTACAGGGGGGCAATCAGCCCCAGCATTTT
TRBV6-5,NA,TRBJ2-7,TRBD1,CASSKRGTGGGEQYF,TGTGCCAGCAGTAAACGAGGGACAGGGGGCGGCGAGCAGTACTTC
TRBV6-2/TRBV6-3,NA,TRBJ1-6,TRBD1,CASSYAKGARQGSPLHF,TGTGCCAGCAGTTACGCCAAGGGGGCGCGTCAGGGTTCACCCCTCCACTTT
TRBV3-1/TRBV3-2,NA,TRBJ2-1,TRBD2,CASSSRSSGSNEQFF,TGTGCCAGCAGCTCGCGCTCTAGCGGGAGCAATGAGCAGTTCTTC
TRBV11-2,NA,TRBJ1-6,NA,CASSGHNNSPLHF,TGTGCCAGCAGCGGACATAATAATTCACCCCTCCACTTT
TRBV30,NA,TRBJ2-7,NA,CVWSHEYEQYF,TGTGTCTGGAGTCACGAGTACGAGCAGTACTTC
TRBV27,once,TRBJ2-1,TRBD2,CASSFYTSAPYNEQFF,TGTGCCAGCAGTTTTTATACTAGCGCTCCATACAATGAGCAGTTCTTC
TRBV7-2,once,TRBJ2-3,NA,CASSQPRVGTDTQYF,TGTGCCAGCAGCCAACCCAGGGTGGGCACAGATACGCAGTATTTT
TRBV7-9,NA,TRBJ2-6,NA,CASSPSGPGANVLTF,TGTGCCAGCAGCCCCTCAGGCCCTGGGGCCAACGTCCTGACTTTC
TRBV4-3,NA,TRBJ2-2,NA,CASSHPQANTGELFF,TGCGCCAGCAGCCATCCCCAAGCAAACACCGGGGAGCTGTTTTTT
TRBV5-1,NA,TRBJ2-7,TRBD2,CASSLGSGRAGIEQYF,TGCGCCAGCAGCTTGGGGAGCGGGAGGGCCGGGATCGAGCAGTACTTC
TRBV9,NA,TRBJ2-1,TRBD2,CASSLLATYNEQFF,TGTGCCAGCAGCTTACTAGCGACGTACAATGAGCAGTTCTTC
TRBV3-1/TRBV3-2,few,TRBJ2-4,TRBD1,CASSQGRTGGNIQYF,TGTGCCAGCAGCCAAGGGAGGACAGGGGGAAACATTCAGTACTTC
TRBV7-2,NA,TRBJ2-7,TRBD2,CASSLGVAGGSDEQYF,TGTGCCAGCAGCTTAGGTGTAGCGGGAGGCTCCGACGAGCAGTACTTC
TRBV29-1,NA,TRBJ2-7,NA,CSVVVSYEQYF,TGCAGCGTTGTCGTTAGTTACGAGCAGTACTTC
TRBV28,NA,TRBJ2-3,TRBD1,CASRHMPGQGTSSSTDTQYF,TGTGCCAGCAGGCACATGCCGGGACAGGGCACGTCCTCTAGCACAGATACGCAGTATTTT
TRBV6-5,NA,TRBJ2-7,TRBD1,CASSNRATGAYEQYF,TGTGCCAGCAGCAACCGGGCCACAGGGGCCTACGAGCAGTACTTC
TRBV18,NA,TRBJ1-1,NA,CASSPIGGTNTEAFF,TGTGCCAGCTCACCAATTGGAGGCACCAACACTGAAGCTTTCTTT